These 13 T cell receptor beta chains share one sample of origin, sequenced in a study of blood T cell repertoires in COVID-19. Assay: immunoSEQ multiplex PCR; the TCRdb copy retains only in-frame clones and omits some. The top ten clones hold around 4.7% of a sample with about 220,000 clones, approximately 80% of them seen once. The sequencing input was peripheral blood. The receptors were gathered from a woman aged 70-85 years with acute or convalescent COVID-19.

CDR3 amino acids: CASSLGTGGNTIYF. The CDR3 DNA reads as TGTGCCAGCAGCCTCGGGACAGGGGGAAACACCATATATTTT. This chain links TRBV7-9 with TRBJ1-3; 9 bases are shared with TRBD1. There are 14 residues in the CDR3. V gave up 5 bases and J gave up 4 bases; unmatched junction bases: 3. Germline V lookup: CDR1 SEHNR, CDR2 FQNEAQ (reference sequence).

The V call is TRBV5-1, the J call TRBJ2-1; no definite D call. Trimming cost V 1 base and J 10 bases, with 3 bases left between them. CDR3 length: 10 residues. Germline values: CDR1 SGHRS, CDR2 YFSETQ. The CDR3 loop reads CASSLTEQFF. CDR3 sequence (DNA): TGCGCCAGCAGCTTGACAGAGCAGTTCTTC.

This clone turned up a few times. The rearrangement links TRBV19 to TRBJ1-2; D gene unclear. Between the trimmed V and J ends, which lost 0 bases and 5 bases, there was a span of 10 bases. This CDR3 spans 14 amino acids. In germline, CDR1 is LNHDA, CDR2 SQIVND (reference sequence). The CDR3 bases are TGTGCCAGTAGTATAGAGGCAGGCGGGTATGGCTACACCTTC. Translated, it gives CASSIEAGGYGYTF.

In nucleotides, the CDR3 is TGCGCCAGCAGCCAAACTAGCGGGGGGGACACAGATACGCAGTATTTT. Residues: CASSQTSGGDTDTQYF. The V gene is TRBV4-1, the J gene TRBJ2-3, with 13 positions matching TRBD2. The germline gives CDR1 MGHRA, CDR2 YSYEKL. The CDR3 extends over 16 amino acids. The V segment lost 2 bases and the J segment 2 bases; nucleotides outside the gene matches: 1.

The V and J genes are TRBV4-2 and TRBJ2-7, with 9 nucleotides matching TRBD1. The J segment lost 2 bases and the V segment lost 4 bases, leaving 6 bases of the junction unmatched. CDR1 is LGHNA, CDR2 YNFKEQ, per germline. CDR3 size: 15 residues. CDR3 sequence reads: CASSPDRTGAYEQYF. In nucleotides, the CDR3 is TGTGCCAGCAGCCCGGATAGGACAGGGGCCTACGAGCAGTACTTC.

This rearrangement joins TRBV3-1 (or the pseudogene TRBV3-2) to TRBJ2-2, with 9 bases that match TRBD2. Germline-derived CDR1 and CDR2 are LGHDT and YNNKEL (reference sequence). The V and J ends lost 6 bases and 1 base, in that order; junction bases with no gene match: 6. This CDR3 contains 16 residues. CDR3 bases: TGTGCCAGCAGATTAGCGGGGGCCTTGAACACCGGGGAGCTGTTTTTT. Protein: CASRLAGALNTGELFF.

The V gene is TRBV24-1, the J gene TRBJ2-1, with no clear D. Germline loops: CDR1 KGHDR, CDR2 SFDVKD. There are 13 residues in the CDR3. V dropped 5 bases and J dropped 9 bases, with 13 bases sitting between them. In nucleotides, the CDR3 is TGTGCCACCAGTGGGTACCTTTTCGGTGAGCAGTTCTTC. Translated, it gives CATSGYLFGEQFF.

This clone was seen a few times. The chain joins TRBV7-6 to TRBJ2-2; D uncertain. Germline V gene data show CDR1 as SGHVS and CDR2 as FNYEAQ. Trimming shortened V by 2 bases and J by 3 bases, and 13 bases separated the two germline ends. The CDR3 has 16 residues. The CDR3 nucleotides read TGTGCCAGCAGCTTATCGAATCGACTGGACACCGGGGAGCTGTTTTTT. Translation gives CASSLSNRLDTGELFF.

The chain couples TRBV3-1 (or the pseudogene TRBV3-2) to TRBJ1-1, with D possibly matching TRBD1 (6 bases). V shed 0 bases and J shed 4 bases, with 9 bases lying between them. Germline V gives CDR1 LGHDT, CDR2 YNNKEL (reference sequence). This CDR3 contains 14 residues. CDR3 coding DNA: TGTGCCAGCAGCCAAGAAAACAGGGCCACTGAAGCTTTCTTT. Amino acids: CASSQENRATEAFF.

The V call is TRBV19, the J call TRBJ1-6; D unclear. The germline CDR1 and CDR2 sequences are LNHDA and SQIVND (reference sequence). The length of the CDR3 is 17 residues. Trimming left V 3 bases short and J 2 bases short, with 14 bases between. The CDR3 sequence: CASSIGGSRPYNSPLHF. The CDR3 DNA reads TGTGCCAGTAGTATTGGAGGGTCCCGGCCCTATAATTCACCCCTCCACTTT.

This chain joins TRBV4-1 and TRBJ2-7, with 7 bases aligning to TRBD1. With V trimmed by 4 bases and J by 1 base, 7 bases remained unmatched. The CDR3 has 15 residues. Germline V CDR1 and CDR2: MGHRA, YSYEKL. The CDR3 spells CASSRTGAYSYEQYF. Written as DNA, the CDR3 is TGCGCCAGCAGCCGAACAGGGGCCTATTCCTACGAGCAGTACTTC.

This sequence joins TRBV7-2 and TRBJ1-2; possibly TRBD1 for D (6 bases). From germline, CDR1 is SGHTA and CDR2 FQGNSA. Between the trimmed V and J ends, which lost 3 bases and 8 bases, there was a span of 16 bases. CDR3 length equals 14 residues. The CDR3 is CASSLRGGPQGYTF. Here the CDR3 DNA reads TGTGCCAGCAGCTTGAGGGGGGGCCCGCAGGGCTACACCTTC.

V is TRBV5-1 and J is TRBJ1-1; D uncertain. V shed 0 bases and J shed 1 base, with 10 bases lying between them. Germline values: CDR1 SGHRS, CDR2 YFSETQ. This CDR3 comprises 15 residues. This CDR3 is CASSLAGPENTEAFF. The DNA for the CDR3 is TGCGCCAGCAGCTTGGCAGGTCCCGAGAACACTGAAGCTTTCTTT.